This entry describes one TCR beta chain. Germline and junction disagree at one end, which may indicate a read error. Unique molecular identifiers were used to barcode this TCRbeta library. From the PCR reads, TCRdb called clonotypes with MiXCR, one entry per CDR3 protein. This table holds about 360,000 distinct CDR3 sequences, 13% found once. The sample comes from a study of T-cell reconstitution after alpha-beta-depleted transplantation in children. This TCR was recovered from a human donor who donated a stem cell graft to a child with Fanconi anemia. Sequences were derived from PBMCs, sampled from the stem cell graft.

CDR3 sequence (DNA): TGTGCCAGCAGCCTGGACTCCGACGAGCAGTACTTC. It is translated as CASSLDSDEQYF. The genes are TRBV7-9 and TRBJ2-7; perhaps TRBD2 as D (5 bases). CDR1 and CDR2 (germline): SEHNR, FQNEAQ (reference sequence). The length of the CDR3 is 12 residues.